This entry features one T cell receptor beta chain sequence. Its recognized antigen is unknown. One base away there is no much larger clone; base qualities are not given. The sample comes from a study of somatic mutations in cytotoxic T cells in rheumatoid arthritis (dated by TCRdb to 2016 to 2017). With regard to the full study: Before any treatment started and right after they were diagnosed, patients gave peripheral blood samples (approximately 27 ml EDTA). The median ages of the patient and control groups were essentially identical. In newly diagnosed rheumatoid arthritis without treatment, the study examined if expanded CD8+ T-cell clones harbor somatic mutations, relying on TCRB deep sequencing to characterize clonality. TCRB deep sequencing was performed for some 65 rheumatoid arthritis patients and 20 healthy controls. Some V beta antibody-stained T-cell populations were flow-sorted on a FACSAria II or Sony SH800 at nearly 100% purity, and sorted V beta1+ cells also underwent TCRB sequencing.

TCRB CDR3 sequencing used the immunoSEQ assay on genomic DNA. Per the original workflow: When patient CD8+ clones exceeding 1% were checked against published virus-specific TCRB sequences, only a few matched. The analyses included only productive TCRB rearrangements. Defining a clone by its unique TCRB CDR3 sequence, the study calculated clonality as a productive clonality index derived from Shannon entropy. Repertoire overlap for a pair of samples was computed from each clone's template counts relative to total templates per sample. Flow cytometry-measured V-gene usage correlated with V-gene usage from TCRB sequencing, with a Spearman r of about 0.56. Entries here come from immuneACCESS through TCRdb and include only in-frame sequences with V and J called. Some clones fail to appear in such tables; in the studies checked, an unresolved V gene covers under half of the shortfall, and the cause of the remainder is unknown. The V and J calls and clone size are taken from that table; D and trimming were inferred from the DNA. This sample lists 15,000 or so clones; roughly four fifths were detected once. About 20% of the sample belongs to the ten largest clones.

What the authors observed across the whole study: In about an eighth of the roughly 65 patients the largest CD8+ clone exceeded 20% of CD8+ cells, and several identical CD8+ TCRB sequences were shared between blood and synovial fluid. Rheumatoid arthritis patients and age-matched healthy controls did not significantly differ in CD8+ T-cell clonality. The finding that TRBV07 was slightly underrepresented in patients was left unadjusted for multiple comparisons. An increase of CD8+ clonality with age was seen in patients (Spearman r ~ 0.49) but not in healthy controls. The expanded CD8+ clones had unknown antigen targets, and not appearing in virus-specific databases did not rule out that they were virus-specific.

CD4+ and CD8+ cells were isolated by positive magnetic bead selection on an AutoMACS, and purity was checked by flow cytometry. A TCR V beta antibody panel was used in flow cytometry to screen first for clonal expansions, which were then characterized by TCRB deep sequencing of sorted CD8+ fractions. Ficoll-Paque PLUS density gradient separation was used to isolate peripheral blood mononuclear cells. DNA was extracted from CD4-enriched, CD8-enriched or PBMC samples with Nucleospin Tissue or Tissue XS kits and quantified with a Qubit 2.0 fluorometer. The germline V gene sets CDR1 to SGHRS and CDR2 to YFSETQ. Its CDR3 holds 18 amino acids, cysteine through phenylalanine. Only the CDR3 portion is preserved as DNA: 54 bases, with reading frame beginning at the first base. Trimming takes 1 base off V and 0 bases off J; junction bases not matched to a gene: 7.

The sequence links TRBV5-1 to TRBJ2-6; 7 nucleotides in the junction match TRBD1. The sample consisted of CD8+ T cells sorted from blood. This TCR came from an adult with rheumatoid arthritis. The DNA sequence is given as TGCGCCAGCAGCTTGTATACAGGGGCGGTCTCTGGGGCCAACGTCCTGACTTTC. Translated, it gives CASSLYTGAVSGANVLTF. Beyond the CDR3, the reference TRBV5-1 and TRBJ2-6 genes provide the residues; the full variable domain reads: KAGVTQTPRYLIKTRGQQVTLSCSPISGHRSVSWYQQTPGQGLQFLFEYFSETQRNKGNFPGRFSGRQFSNSRSEMNVSTLELGDSALYLCASSLYTGAVSGANVLTFGAGSRLTVL.